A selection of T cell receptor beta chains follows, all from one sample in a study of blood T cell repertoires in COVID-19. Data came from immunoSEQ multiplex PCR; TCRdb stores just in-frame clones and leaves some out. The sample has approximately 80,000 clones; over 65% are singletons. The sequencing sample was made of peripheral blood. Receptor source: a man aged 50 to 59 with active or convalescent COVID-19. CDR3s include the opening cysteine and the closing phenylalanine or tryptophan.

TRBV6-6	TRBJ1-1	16	CASSPGTGEMNTEAFF
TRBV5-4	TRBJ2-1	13	CASSLAPGSEQFF
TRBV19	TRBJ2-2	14	CASSRTGGTGELFF
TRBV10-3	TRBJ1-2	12	CAISVDSRGYTF
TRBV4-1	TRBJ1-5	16	CASSPQSGGAGQPQHF
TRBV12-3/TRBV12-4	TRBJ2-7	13	CASSPTGLYEQYF
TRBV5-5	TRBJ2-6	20	CASSLEVARGIGSGANVLTF
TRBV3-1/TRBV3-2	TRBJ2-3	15	CASSLGLSGTDTQYF
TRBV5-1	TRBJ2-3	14	CASMPGDSTDTQYF
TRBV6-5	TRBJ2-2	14	CASSRHEGAGELFF
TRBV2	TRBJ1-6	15	CASSDQGQGRSPLHF
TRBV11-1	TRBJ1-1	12	CASSRHHTEAFF
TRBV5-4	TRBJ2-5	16	CASSLVAGAGGETQYF
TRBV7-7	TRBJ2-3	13	CASSSGGTDTQYF
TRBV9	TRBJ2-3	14	CASSVGGDTDTQYF
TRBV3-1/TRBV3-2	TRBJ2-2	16	CASSQLSYSNTGELFF
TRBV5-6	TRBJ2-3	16	CASSLAGAGNTDTQYF
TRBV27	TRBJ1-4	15	CASSFTPTPREKLFF
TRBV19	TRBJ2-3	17	CASSTSGTSDLTDTQYF
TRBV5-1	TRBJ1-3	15	CASSLAFGTGNTIYF
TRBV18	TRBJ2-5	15	CASSPNTGSQETQYF
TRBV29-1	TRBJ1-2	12	CSDTAGDYGYTF
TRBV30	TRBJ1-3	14	CAWSVSLSGNTIYF
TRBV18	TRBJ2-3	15	CASSQLAGAIDTQYF
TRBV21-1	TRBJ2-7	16	CASSPQERKEDYEQYF
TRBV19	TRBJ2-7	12	CASSPGTYEQYF
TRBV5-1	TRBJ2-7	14	CASSSQGPPYEQYF
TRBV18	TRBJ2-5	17	CASSRGTSGGRQETQYF
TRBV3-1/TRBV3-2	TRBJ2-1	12	CASSQQLHEQFF
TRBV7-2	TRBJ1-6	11	CASSAQGALHF
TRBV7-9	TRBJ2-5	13	CASSFDSQETQYF
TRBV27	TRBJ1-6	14	CASSFSSYNSPLHF
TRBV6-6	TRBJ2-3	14	CASSYGGGTDTQYF
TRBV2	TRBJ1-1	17	CALGGTADPYPYTEAFF
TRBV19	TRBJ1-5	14	CASGLFESNQPQHF